The T cell receptor (beta chain) described here comes from a study of CD8+CD57+ T cells in acquired aplastic anemia. Study at large: On average, healthy donors gave around 9.8 million reads for CD4+ cells. Broader study findings: Patients shared 25 to 30 CD8+ CDR3 sequences with controls.

Genomic DNA, the template, was used for profiling of the TCR beta VDJ and CDR3. TCRdb independently ran MiXCR on the reads; one entry per CDR3 protein. This sample has some 42,000 distinct CDR3 sequences, with roughly 65% found just once. Details on this clonotype: Its antigen is unidentified.

V lost 5 bases and J 10 bases, leaving 14 bases between the germline ends. This CDR3 has 12 amino acids. Looked up from germline, CDR1 is SGHVS and CDR2 is FNYEAQ. The V call is TRBV7-6, the J call TRBJ1-1; TRBD1 might be the D (6 bases). The source is a human donor in good health, serving as a control. Sequenced sample: sorted CD4+, CD8+, or CD8+CD57+ T cells (not recorded which) from PBMCs. In nucleotides, the CDR3 is TGTGCCAGCAGCCACCCACAGGGAGCAGCTTTCTTT. This sequence encodes CASSHPQGAAFF.